This T cell receptor (beta chain) is from a study of T cells after yellow fever vaccination. The study, taken as a whole, reports: The booster response re-showed most primary clones: roughly 97% CD4, approximately 90% CD8. Repertoires obtained by FACS sorting could include abundant clonotypes that entered as contaminants from the bulk population. Weaker overall, the secondary response nonetheless peaked faster (day 5 versus 15).

Universal primer sites and UMIs were introduced during 5'RACE template-switching synthesis of TCR cDNA. One entry per CDR3 protein, called by TCRdb with MiXCR from the 5' RACE reads. The table lists approximately 300,000 distinct CDR3 sequences, around a tenth of them singletons. This clonotype was observed a handful of times. Its antigen is not known. The junction had 5 bases not matched to a gene; V was cut back by 6 bases and J by 4 bases. Germline V gene lookup returns CDR1 MNHEY and CDR2 SVGEGT. The CDR3 runs to 14 residues. The origin of this receptor is a man aged 18 to 35 who received the YFV17D yellow fever vaccine. Sequencing used CD4+ T cells sorted from PBMCs, obtained 45 days after the yellow fever booster vaccination. The chain has TRBV6-2 or TRBV6-3 and TRBJ2-3; 9 nucleotides line up with TRBD2. The CDR3 nucleotides are TGTGCCAGCAGAGGGACTAGCTCACCAGATACGCAGTATTTT. Protein: CASRGTSSPDTQYF.